A single sample gave rise to the 24 T cell receptor beta chains below, sequenced in a study of metastatic and nonmetastatic thyroid tumors. Prior to thyroid surgery, none of the patients had received any treatment. TCRdb called clones again from the PCR reads with MiXCR. The repertoire holds about 27,000 clones, with approximately 15% as singletons. The sample was blood. These receptors were obtained from a male donor with papillary thyroid cancer or a benign thyroid nodule (not recorded which). Some clones in this sample may be carry-over from other donors' samples.

This clone has ten or more counts. The rearrangement joins TRBV19 to TRBJ1-5; D might be TRBD1 (6 bases). This CDR3 contains 13 residues. Germline values: CDR1 LNHDA, CDR2 SQIVND (reference sequence). Trimming shortened V by 6 bases and J by 4 bases, and 10 bases separated the two germline ends. CDR3 coding DNA: TGTGCCAGTAGACTTACAGGGAATCAGCCCCAGCATTTT. Protein: CASRLTGNQPQHF.

This clone has at least ten counts. Here the CDR3 omits its conserved ending phenylalanine or tryptophan, so a read error is the likely source. The rearrangement links TRBV28 to TRBJ2-3; D is possibly TRBD2 (6 bases). Germline assignment: CDR1 MDHEN and CDR2 SYDVKM. Trimming shortened V by 4 bases and J by 2 bases, and 13 bases separated the two germline ends. The CDR3 sequence is 15 residues long. The CDR3 DNA is TGTGCCAGCAGTTCGGCGGGAACCAACACAGATACGCAGTATTCT. It specifies CASSSAGTNTDTQYS.

This clone was seen repeatedly, ten times or more. The chain couples TRBV5-8 to TRBJ1-5, with a tentative D call TRBD1 (5 bases). The CDR3 totals 11 residues. Germline CDR1 reads SGHTS; CDR2 reads YDEGEE. V was clipped by 3 bases and J by 9 bases, with 7 bases between them. CDR3 nucleotide sequence: TGTGCCAGCAGCTGGGGGATGCCCCAGCATTTT. It specifies CASSWGMPQHF.

This clone has at least ten counts. The J gene is TRBJ1-5, the V gene TRBV4-1; D is unclear. The CDR3 is 15 residues long. The germline V and J ends were trimmed by 1 base and 3 bases, with 10 bases remaining between them. CDR1 is MGHRA and CDR2 is YSYEKL in the germline V gene. CDR3 DNA sequence: TGCGCCAGCAGCCAAGGGGGTCAGTCCAATCAGCCCCAGCATTTT. Translated, it gives CASSQGGQSNQPQHF.

The V and J genes are TRBV6-2 or TRBV6-3 and TRBJ2-7; 8 nucleotides align to TRBD1. V was clipped by 5 bases and J by 4 bases; unmatched bases: 4. The CDR3 loop spans 13 amino acids. Germline V CDR1 and CDR2: MNHEY, SVGEGT. CDR3 in amino acids: CASSRGQGYEQYF. In DNA, the CDR3 is TGTGCCAGCAGTCGAGGACAGGGTTACGAGCAGTACTTC.

V usage is TRBV12-3 or TRBV12-4 and J usage is TRBJ2-6, with 12 bases lining up with TRBD2. CDR3 size: 18 residues. With V trimmed by 5 bases and J by 1 base, 6 bases remained unmatched. The CDR3 coding sequence is TGTGCCAGCAGTCCCGGACTAGCGGGAACTTCTGGGGCCAACGTCCTGACTTTC. Translating gives CASSPGLAGTSGANVLTF.

This clone appeared a few times. The V gene is TRBV6-1, the J gene TRBJ2-1; no clear D gene. This CDR3 is 15 amino acids long. Germline V gives CDR1 MNHNS, CDR2 SASEGT. The V end was cut by 0 bases, the J end by 4 bases, with 10 bases between. CDR3 in DNA: TGTGCCAGCAGTGAAGCAGGAGACCCTTACAATGAGCAGTTCTTC. Translated, it gives CASSEAGDPYNEQFF.

This clone came up many times. V and J are TRBV9 and TRBJ2-5; D is possibly TRBD2 (6 bases). CDR1 is SGDLS and CDR2 is YYNGEE in the germline V gene. The V and J ends lost 2 bases and 1 base respectively, with 12 bases between them. This CDR3 spans 15 amino acids. The CDR3, as DNA: TGTGCCAGCAGCGTGGACGGGAGCTTCCAAGAGACCCAGTACTTC. Translated, it gives CASSVDGSFQETQYF.

This clone was observed many times. The chain couples TRBV30 to TRBJ2-7; either TRBD1 or TRBD2 may fit D (6 bases each). Germline assignment: CDR1 GTSNPN and CDR2 SVGIG (reference sequence). The CDR3 length is 14 residues. Deletions cut 3 bases from V and 0 bases from J, with 12 bases between. Here the CDR3 reads CAWRQGGYSYEQYF. The CDR3 nucleotides read TGTGCCTGGAGACAGGGAGGTTACTCCTACGAGCAGTACTTC.

This clone was counted many times. The V call is TRBV19, the J call TRBJ2-7, with D tentatively TRBD2 (6 bases). The germline V gene encodes CDR1 LNHDA and CDR2 SQIVND (reference sequence). V was shortened by 7 bases and J by 2 bases, with 12 bases between the two germline ends. The CDR3 contains 13 residues. The CDR3 DNA sequence: TGTGCCAGTACCCCAGGCGGGGCCTACGAGCAGTACTTC. The encoded protein is CASTPGGAYEQYF.

Many counts were recorded for this clone. The chain joins TRBV27 to TRBJ1-5; 9 bases align to TRBD1. Unmatched junction bases numbered 3, after V lost 3 bases and J lost 3 bases. The CDR3 totals 15 residues. Germline V lookup: CDR1 MNHEY, CDR2 SMNVEV (reference sequence). CDR3 sequence: CASSFGTGINQPQHF. CDR3 DNA: TGTGCCAGCAGTTTTGGGACAGGGATCAATCAGCCCCAGCATTTT.

This rearrangement joins TRBV20-1 to TRBJ2-1, with D possibly matching TRBD2 (5 bases). Germline CDR1 and CDR2: DFQATT and SNEGSKA (reference sequence). Trimming left V 6 bases short and J 9 bases short, with 21 bases between. There are 14 residues in the CDR3. CDR3 sequence: CSATSVTTGSEQFF. The CDR3 nucleotides read TGCAGTGCCACTTCCGTGACTACCGGTAGTGAGCAGTTCTTC.

Sample share makes this clone medium-sized (0.01 to 0.1%). One end of the junction varies from germline; a read error may be responsible. The chain joins TRBV28 to TRBJ1-1, with 8 bases matching TRBD1. The CDR3 is 13 amino acids. The germline CDR1 and CDR2 sequences are MDHEN and SYDVKM. This CDR3 is CASSGTGETEAFF. For the CDR3, the DNA is TGTGCCAGCAGCGGGACAGGAGAGACTGAGGCTTTCTTT. Combining the CDR3 with reference TRBV28 and TRBJ1-1 gives the whole variable domain DVKVTQSSRYLVKRTGEKVFLECVQDMDHENMFWYRQDPGLGLRLIYFSYDVKMKEKGDIPEGYSVSREKKERFSLILESASTNQTSMYLCASSGTGETEAFFGQGTRLTVV.

At least ten counts were recorded for this clone. The chain joins TRBV29-1 to TRBJ2-3, with D possibly TRBD2 on 5 matching bases. The CDR3 is made up of 14 amino acids. Germline CDR1 and CDR2: SQVTM and ANQGSEA. V lost 1 base and J 1 base, leaving 9 bases between the germline ends. CDR3 sequence (DNA): TGCAGCGTTGAAGTAAGTAGCGGCACAGATACGCAGTATTTT. It specifies CSVEVSSGTDTQYF.

This clone has only a few counts. Mismatch with germline at one junction end may stem from a read error. In nucleotides, the CDR3 is TGTGCCAGCAGCTACTCGACAGGGGACGATGAGCATTTCTTC. It translates to CASSYSTGDDEHFF. The chain uses TRBV6-2 or TRBV6-3 and TRBJ2-1; 8 bases map to TRBD1. The germline CDR1 and CDR2 sequences are MNHEY and SVGEGT. The CDR3 sequence is 14 residues long.

About this clone itself: The junction differs from germline at one of its ends, possibly a read error. The sample contains more than one DNA sequence encoding this CDR3. The CDR3 DNA reads as TGTGCCAGCAGCTTACGTCAGGACAATCAGCCCCAGCACTTT. Amino acid sequence: CASSLRQDNQPQHF. The genes are TRBV7-8 and TRBJ1-5, with a possible D match to TRBD1 (5 bases). This CDR3 region has 14 residues. Germline lookup yields CDR1 SGHVS and CDR2 FQNEAQ.

This clone was detected a few times. This rearrangement joins TRBV28 to TRBJ2-2, with a possible D match to TRBD2 (5 bases). The CDR3 extends over 13 amino acids. CDR1 is MDHEN and CDR2 is SYDVKM in the germline V gene. The CDR3 protein is CSTCTSDTGELFF. The CDR3 coding sequence is TGTTCCACCTGCACTAGTGACACCGGGGAGCTGTTTTTT.

Many counts were recorded for this clone. The V and J genes are TRBV7-2 and TRBJ2-1, with 7 bases aligning to TRBD2. J gave up 6 bases and V 0 bases, and 8 bases lay outside the gene matches. The germline V gene encodes CDR1 SGHTA and CDR2 FQGNSA. This CDR3 has 16 residues. The CDR3 coding sequence is TGTGCCAGCAGCTTAGCGGGAGGGCCGACTCTCAATGAGCAGTTCTTC. Amino acid sequence: CASSLAGGPTLNEQFF.

This clone was detected ten times or more. Distinct nucleotide sequences in the sample also encode this CDR3. The CDR3 reads CASSVGGGTGAYEQYF. CDR3 in DNA: TGTGCCAGCAGCGTAGGAGGAGGGACAGGGGCCTACGAGCAGTACTTC. The chain is built from TRBV9 and TRBJ2-7, with 10 bases matching TRBD1. CDR3 length: 16 amino acids. Unmatched junction bases numbered 5, after V lost 0 bases and J lost 2 bases. Germline V gene data show CDR1 as SGDLS and CDR2 as YYNGEE. The full variable domain, its missing parts supplied by reference TRBV9 and TRBJ2-7, is DSGVTQTPKHLITATGQRVTLRCSPRSGDLSVYWYQQSLDQGLQFLIQYYNGEERAKGNILERFSAQQFPDLHSELNLSSLELGDSALYFCASSVGGGTGAYEQYFGPGTRLTVT.

This clone was counted at least ten times. This chain joins TRBV7-3 and TRBJ1-2, with TRBD1 identical over 8 bases. The trim removed 2 bases at V and 7 bases at J, leaving 6 bases unmatched. Germline assignment: CDR1 SGHTA and CDR2 FQGTGA. The CDR3 extends over 14 amino acids. CDR3 protein: CASSLEDRASGYTF. The CDR3 bases are TGTGCCAGCAGCTTAGAGGACAGGGCGAGTGGCTACACCTTC.

This clone was observed many times. The rearrangement links TRBV27 to TRBJ2-5, with 9 bases aligning to TRBD1. CDR1 and CDR2 (germline): MNHEY, SMNVEV (reference sequence). The CDR3 spans 13 residues. V lost 5 bases, J lost 5 bases, and 3 bases stayed unmatched. The CDR3 coding sequence is TGTGCCAGCAGTCGACAGGGGGGGGAGACCCAGTACTTC. It encodes CASSRQGGETQYF.

This clone was counted ten times or more. One base away lies a much larger clone, so this may be a sequencing read error. Within the sample, other DNA sequences also encode this same CDR3. The chain combines TRBV9 with TRBJ2-3, with TRBD1 as a possible D gene (5 bases). This CDR3 has 15 amino acids. Germline CDR1 is SGDLS and CDR2 is YYNGEE. The CDR3 region is CASSVVGRGTDTQYF. The CDR3 region has the DNA TGCGCCAGCAGCGTAGTCGGCAGGGGCACAGATACGCAGTATTTT.

V usage is TRBV18 and J usage is TRBJ1-5; D might be TRBD1 (5 bases). The V end was cut by 3 bases, the J end by 6 bases, with 12 bases between. CDR1 is KGHSH and CDR2 is LQKENI in the germline V gene. CDR3 length: 14 amino acids. The CDR3 DNA follows: TGTGCCAGCTCACCGGGACGGCAAGGTCAGCCCCAGCATTTT. Translated, it gives CASSPGRQGQPQHF.

This clone was counted many times. The J gene is TRBJ2-1, the V gene TRBV27; TRBD2 matches at 7 bases. Germline V gene sequence: CDR1 MNHEY, CDR2 SMNVEV (reference sequence). Trimming took 0 bases from V and 14 from J; bases not matched to a gene: 10. This CDR3 spans 14 amino acids. Here the CDR3 DNA reads TGTGCCAGCAGTTTATCGGGGGGGGGACTGGGGGAGTTCTTC. It is translated as CASSLSGGGLGEFF.